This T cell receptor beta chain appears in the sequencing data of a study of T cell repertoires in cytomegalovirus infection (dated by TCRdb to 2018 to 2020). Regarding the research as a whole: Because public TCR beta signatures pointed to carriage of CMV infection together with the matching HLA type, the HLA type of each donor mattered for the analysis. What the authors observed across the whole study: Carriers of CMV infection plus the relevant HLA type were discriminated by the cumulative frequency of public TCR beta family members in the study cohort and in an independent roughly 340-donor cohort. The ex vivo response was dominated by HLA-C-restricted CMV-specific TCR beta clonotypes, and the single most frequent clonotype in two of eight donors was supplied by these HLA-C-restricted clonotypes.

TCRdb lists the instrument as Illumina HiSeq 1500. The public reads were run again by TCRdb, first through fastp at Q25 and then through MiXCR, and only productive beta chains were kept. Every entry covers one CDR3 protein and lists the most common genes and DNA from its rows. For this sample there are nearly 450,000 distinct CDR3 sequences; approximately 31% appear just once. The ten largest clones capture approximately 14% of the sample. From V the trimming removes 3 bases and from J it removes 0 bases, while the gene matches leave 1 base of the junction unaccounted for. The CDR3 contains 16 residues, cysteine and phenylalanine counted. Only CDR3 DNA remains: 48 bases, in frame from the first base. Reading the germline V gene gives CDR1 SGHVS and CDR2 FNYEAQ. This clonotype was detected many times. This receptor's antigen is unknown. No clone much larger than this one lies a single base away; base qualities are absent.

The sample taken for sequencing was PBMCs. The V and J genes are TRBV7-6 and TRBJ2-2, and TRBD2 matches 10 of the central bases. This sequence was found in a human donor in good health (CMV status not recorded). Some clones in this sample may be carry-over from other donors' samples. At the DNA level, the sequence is TGTGCCAGCAGCTTCACTAGCGGGGCGAACACCGGGGAGCTGTTTTTT. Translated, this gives CASSFTSGANTGELFF.